The rows below give T cell receptor beta chains drawn from one sample of a study of response to subunit inactivated influenza vaccine. TCRdb reprocessed the RT-PCR reads with MiXCR, giving one entry per CDR3 protein. The sample has more than 700,000 distinct CDR3 sequences, approximately 21% seen once. Sample: PBMCs from blood, taken more than 4 days after vaccination. Receptors originate from a middle-aged man who received an inactivated influenza vaccine. Both conserved end residues are part of each CDR3. A D gene is named only where the DNA matches it firmly. Clone size is not always given. Where it is, it says once, few, many or a class for expanded clones.

>TRBV19|TRBD1|few|TRBJ2-1
CASSEDRGSYNEQFF
>TRBV12-3/TRBV12-4|.|many|TRBJ2-7
CASSLTGPSYEQYF
>TRBV7-2|.|.|TRBJ1-4
CASSLGVGEEKLFF
>TRBV28|TRBD2|few|TRBJ2-6
CASSSIRGAGANVLTF
>TRBV6-1|.|.|TRBJ2-7
CASRPTGLGGYEQYF
>TRBV3-1|.|once|TRBJ2-3
CASSQWAGRTDTQYF
>TRBV27|.|many|TRBJ2-2
CASSQNTGELFF
>TRBV6-2/TRBV6-3|.|few|TRBJ2-7
CASQDRVSYEQYF
>TRBV18|TRBD1|.|TRBJ2-7
CASSRTTGTGGFIEQYF
>TRBV4-3|TRBD2|few|TRBJ2-1
CASSQAVGGGRYNEQFF
>TRBV28|TRBD2|.|TRBJ2-2
CASGGTSGIVELFF
>TRBV7-3|.|.|TRBJ1-1
CASSLTEGGTEAFF
>TRBV7-9|.|once|TRBJ2-3
CASSPGRSPDTQYF
>TRBV20-1|TRBD2|few|TRBJ2-3
CSATGLAGTTDTQYF
>TRBV20-1|.|.|TRBJ2-7
CSARDKSSSGYEQYF
>TRBV12-3/TRBV12-4|TRBD2|.|TRBJ2-3
CASSSPLAGGPSTDTQYF
>TRBV7-9|.|.|TRBJ2-1
CAGSLVLSAYNEQFF
>TRBV2|.|.|TRBJ1-1
CASSQYKNTEAFF
>TRBV25-1|.|.|TRBJ2-2
CASSEYAGNTGELFF
>TRBV18|.|few|TRBJ2-1
CASSPSGAYYNEQFF
>TRBV5-5|.|few|TRBJ2-5
CASSRRERGETQYF
>TRBV27|TRBD1|few|TRBJ1-4
CASSFGTGEEKLFF
>TRBV7-9|.|.|TRBJ2-7
CASSLASEGLGGEQYF
>TRBV3-1|.|few|TRBJ2-2
CASSQDGTAITGELFF
>TRBV28|.|.|TRBJ2-3
CASRSQGRTQYF
>TRBV12-3/TRBV12-4|.|few|TRBJ2-2
CASSPLRLERTGELFF
>TRBV6-1|.|few|TRBJ1-5
CASKVGRDQPQHF
>TRBV12-3/TRBV12-4|.|few|TRBJ2-1
CASSLGVAAYNEQFF
>TRBV20-1|TRBD2|many|TRBJ2-5
CSARDYILAGGGTETQYF
>TRBV18|.|many|TRBJ2-1
CASSPGGANEQFF
>TRBV6-2/TRBV6-3|.|few|TRBJ2-5
CASSYSRDRGETQYF
>TRBV15|TRBD1|few|TRBJ2-5
CATSRDRTGMETQYF
>TRBV12-3/TRBV12-4|TRBD1|.|TRBJ1-1
CASSSGQGWRTEAFF
>TRBV7-9|TRBD2|.|TRBJ2-1
CASTPAGGPQEQFF
>TRBV4-3|.|many|TRBJ2-1
CASSQTPSSYNEQFF
>TRBV5-6|.|few|TRBJ2-1
CASSRARFNEQFF
>TRBV12-3/TRBV12-4|TRBD1|many|TRBJ2-3
CASSNYGQGADTQYF
>TRBV10-2|TRBD2|few|TRBJ2-1
CASSSGGGLLSYNEQFF
>TRBV20-1|.|.|TRBJ2-1
CSASGLSFRENNEQFF
>TRBV6-2/TRBV6-3|.|.|TRBJ2-1
CASLDYNEQFF
>TRBV6-2/TRBV6-3|.|.|TRBJ2-7
CASTTGGEQYF
>TRBV6-2/TRBV6-3|.|few|TRBJ2-1
CASSYEGLNEQFF
>TRBV3-1|.|.|TRBJ2-2
CASSQVGYTWELFF
>TRBV29-1|TRBD2|few|TRBJ2-5
CSVEDRAGGVGETQYF
>TRBV6-2/TRBV6-3|TRBD2|few|TRBJ2-1
CASSYQLWTSGRGNEQFF
>TRBV7-2|TRBD1|few|TRBJ2-3
CASSSTGSFTDTQYF
>TRBV15|.|.|TRBJ2-7
CATSRGGTSGAGTSYEQYF
>TRBV12-3/TRBV12-4|.|few|TRBJ1-2
CASSQTGAYGYTF
>TRBV7-6|TRBD1|few|TRBJ1-5
CASSLRPGGDGYSNQPQHF